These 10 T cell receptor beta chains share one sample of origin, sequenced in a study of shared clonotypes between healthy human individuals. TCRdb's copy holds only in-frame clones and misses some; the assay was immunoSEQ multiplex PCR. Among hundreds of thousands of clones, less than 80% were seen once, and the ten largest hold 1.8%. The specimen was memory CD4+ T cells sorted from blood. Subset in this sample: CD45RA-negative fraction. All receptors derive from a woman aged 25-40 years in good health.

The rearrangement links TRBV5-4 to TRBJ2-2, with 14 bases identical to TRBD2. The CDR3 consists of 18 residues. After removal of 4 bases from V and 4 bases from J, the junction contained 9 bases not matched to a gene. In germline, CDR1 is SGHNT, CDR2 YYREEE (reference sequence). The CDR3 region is CASSPGTSGRRGTGELFF. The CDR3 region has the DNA TGTGCCAGCAGCCCAGGGACTAGCGGGAGAAGAGGCACCGGGGAGCTGTTTTTT. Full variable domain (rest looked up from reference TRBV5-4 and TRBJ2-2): ETGVTQSPTHLIKTRGQQVTLRCSSQSGHNTVSWYQQALGQGPQFIFQYYREEENGRGNFPPRFSGLQFPNYSSELNVNALELDDSALYLCASSPGTSGRRGTGELFFGEGSRLTVL.

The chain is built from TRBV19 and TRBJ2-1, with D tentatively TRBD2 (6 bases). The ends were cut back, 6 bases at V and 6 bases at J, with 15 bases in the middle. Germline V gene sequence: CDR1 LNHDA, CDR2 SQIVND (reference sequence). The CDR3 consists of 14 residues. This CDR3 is CASRNGRSSNEQFF. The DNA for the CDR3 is TGTGCCAGTAGGAACGGGAGATCTAGCAATGAGCAGTTCTTC.

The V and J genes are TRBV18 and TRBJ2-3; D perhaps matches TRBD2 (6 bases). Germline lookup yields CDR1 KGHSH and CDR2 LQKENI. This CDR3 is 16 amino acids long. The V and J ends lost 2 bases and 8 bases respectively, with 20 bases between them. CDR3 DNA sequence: TGTGCCAGCTCACCAGCGGGGCCCGGGGGAGTCGGTACGCAGTATTTT. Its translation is CASSPAGPGGVGTQYF.

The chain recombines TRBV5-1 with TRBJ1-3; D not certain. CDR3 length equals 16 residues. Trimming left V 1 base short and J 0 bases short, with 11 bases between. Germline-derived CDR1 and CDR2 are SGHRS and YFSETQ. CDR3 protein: CASSLWYLSSGNTIYF. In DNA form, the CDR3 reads TGCGCCAGCAGCTTGTGGTACCTGAGCTCTGGAAACACCATATATTTT.

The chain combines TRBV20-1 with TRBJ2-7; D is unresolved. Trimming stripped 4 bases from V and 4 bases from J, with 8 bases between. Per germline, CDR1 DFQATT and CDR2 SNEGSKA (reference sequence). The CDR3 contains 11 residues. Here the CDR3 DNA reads TGCAGTGCTAACCGACGGTACGAGCAGTACTTC. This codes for CSANRRYEQYF.

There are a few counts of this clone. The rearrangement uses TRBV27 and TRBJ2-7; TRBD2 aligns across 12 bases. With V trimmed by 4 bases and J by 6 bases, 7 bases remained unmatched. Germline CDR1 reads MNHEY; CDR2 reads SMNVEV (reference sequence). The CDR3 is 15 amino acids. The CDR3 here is CASSSAGLAGSEQYF. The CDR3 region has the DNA TGTGCCAGCAGTTCCGCCGGACTAGCGGGAAGCGAGCAGTACTTC.

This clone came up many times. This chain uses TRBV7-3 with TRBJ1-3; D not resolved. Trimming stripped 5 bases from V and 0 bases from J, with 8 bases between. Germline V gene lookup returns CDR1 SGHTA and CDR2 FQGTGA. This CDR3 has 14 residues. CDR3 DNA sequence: TGTGCCAGCAGCCCCCAGAACTCTGGAAACACCATATATTTT. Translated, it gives CASSPQNSGNTIYF.

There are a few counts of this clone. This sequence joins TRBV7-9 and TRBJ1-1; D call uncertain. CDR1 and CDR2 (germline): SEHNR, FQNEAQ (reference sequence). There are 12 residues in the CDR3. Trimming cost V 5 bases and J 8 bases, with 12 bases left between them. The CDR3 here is CASSTPDGEAFF. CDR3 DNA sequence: TGTGCCAGCAGCACGCCGGACGGGGAAGCTTTCTTT.

CDR3: CSVEDRYGYTF. In nucleotides, the CDR3 is TGCAGCGTTGAAGATCGCTATGGCTACACCTTC. The V gene is TRBV29-1, the J gene TRBJ1-2; D gene unclear. Looked up from germline, CDR1 is SQVTM and CDR2 is ANQGSEA. This CDR3 region has 11 residues. The ends were cut back, 0 bases at V and 4 bases at J, with 3 bases in the middle.

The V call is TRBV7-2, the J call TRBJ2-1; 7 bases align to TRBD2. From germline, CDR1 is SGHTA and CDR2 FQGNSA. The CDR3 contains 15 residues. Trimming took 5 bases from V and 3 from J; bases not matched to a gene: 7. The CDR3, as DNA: TGTGCCAGCAGCCCATGGAGCGGGGACTACAATGAGCAGTTCTTC. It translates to CASSPWSGDYNEQFF.